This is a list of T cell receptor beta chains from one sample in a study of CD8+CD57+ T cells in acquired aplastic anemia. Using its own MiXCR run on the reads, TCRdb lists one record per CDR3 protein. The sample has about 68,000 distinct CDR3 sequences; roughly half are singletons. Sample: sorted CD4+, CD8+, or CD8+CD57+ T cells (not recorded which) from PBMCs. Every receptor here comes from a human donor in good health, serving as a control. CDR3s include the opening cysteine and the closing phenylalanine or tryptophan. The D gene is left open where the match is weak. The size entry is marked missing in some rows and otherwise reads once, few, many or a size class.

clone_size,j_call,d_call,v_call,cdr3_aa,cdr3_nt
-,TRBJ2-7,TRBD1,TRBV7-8,CASSSQGQGPYEQYF,TGTGCCAGCAGCTCTCAGGGACAGGGCCCCTACGAGCAGTACTTC
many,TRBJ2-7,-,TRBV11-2,CASSYRVGPQSYEQYF,TGTGCCAGCAGCTACCGTGTCGGGCCACAATCCTACGAGCAGTACTTC
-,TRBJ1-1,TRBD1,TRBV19,CASSGGQQNTVAFF,TGTGCCAGTAGTGGGGGACAGCAGAACACTGTAGCTTTCTTT
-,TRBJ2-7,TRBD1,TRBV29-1,CSAGDSSYEQYF,TGCAGCGCCGGGGACAGTTCCTACGAGCAGTACTTC
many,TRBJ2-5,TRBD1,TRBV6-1,CASLNRGLQETQYF,TGTGCCAGCCTTAACAGGGGCCTGCAAGAGACCCAGTACTTC
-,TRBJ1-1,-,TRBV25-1,CASSASSPGLYTEAFF,TGTGCCAGCAGTGCCTCAAGCCCGGGCCTTTACACTGAAGCTTTCTTT
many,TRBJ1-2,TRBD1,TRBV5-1,CASSTTGTGGLYGYTF,TGCGCCAGCAGCACCACCGGGACAGGAGGACTCTATGGCTACACCTTC
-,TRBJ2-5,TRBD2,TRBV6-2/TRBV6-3,CASRKLAGEETQYF,TGTGCCAGCAGGAAACTAGCGGGGGAAGAGACCCAGTACTTC
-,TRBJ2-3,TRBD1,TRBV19,CASSPTGEADTQYF,TGTGCCAGTAGTCCTACAGGGGAAGCAGATACGCAGTATTTT
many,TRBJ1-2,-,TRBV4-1,CASLRRPEQGGSGYTF,TGCGCCAGCCTCAGAAGACCGGAGCAGGGAGGCAGTGGCTACACCTTC
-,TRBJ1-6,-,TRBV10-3,CAISELGSPLHF,TGTGCCATCAGTGAACTCGGTTCACCCCTCCACTTT